The present entry profiles one T cell receptor (beta chain) with its context. The antigen it binds to is not known. The sample holds no much larger clone one base away, and base qualities are not on file. The CDR3 starts with the cysteine, ends with the phenylalanine, and has 11 residues. Only the CDR3 region is kept as DNA, spanning 33 bases read in frame from base 1. The junction shows trimming of 3 bases on V and 10 bases on J, plus 9 bases between the germline ends. Based on the germline V gene, the CDR1 and CDR2 sequences are MNHEY and SVGAGI. This sample was included in a study of blood T cell repertoires in COVID-19 (TCRdb year 2020). With regard to the full study: Samples covering the acute and convalescent phases of COVID-19 were provided by collaborators in the United States, Italy and Spain. The material from the prospective study consisted of cDNA or gDNA derived from T cells, B-cell-depleted T cells, or PBMCs. The dataset comprised deeply sampled blood TCRbeta repertoires from subjects exposed to, actively infected with, or recovered from COVID-19. A freely available public database, intended as a resource for researchers studying the immune response to SARS-CoV-2, is where the repertoires were released. The samples were drawn from two sources: the first 160 participants of the ongoing ImmuneRACE study, and approximately 1,300 subjects contributed by 6 global collaborators. A de-identified subject ID, COVID-19 status, age in years and sex were almost always included in the sample metadata. Where HLA class I and class II types were available, the types were taken from metadata supplied by the sample provider, not from assay-based typing.

Points the paper makes about the study in general: Clinical and demographic metadata were provided uncurated, with the amount varying by source and participant.

TCRbeta CDR3 regions were amplified from genomic DNA using the immunoSEQ Assay, a bias-controlled multiplex PCR. Per the original workflow: The number of nucleated cells in each sample was estimated from the amplification of reference gene primers within the assay. Sequence reads were collapsed and filtered to measure the absolute abundance of every unique TCRbeta CDR3 rearrangement. For each sample, productive Simpson clonality was calculated by taking the square root of Simpson's diversity index across productive rearrangements. TCRdb stores this immuneACCESS table with in-frame sequences only. Part of the clones is absent; in the studies checked, under half of the shortfall reflects unresolved V genes, and no reason is known for the rest. V and J calls plus clone size are reproduced from that table; the DNA served to infer D and trimming. For this sample there are under 110,000 clones; around 87% appear just once. The top ten constitute roughly 11% of the sample.

Whole blood was collected in K2EDTA tubes by collaborating institutions according to the institutions' own protocols. For TCRbeta analysis, collaborator samples were shipped as frozen whole blood, as isolated PBMCs, or as DNA extracted from either sample type. The TCR originated in a woman in her 30s with acute or convalescent COVID-19. Sequencing was carried out using peripheral blood. The chain links TRBV6-5 with TRBJ1-1; the D segment could be TRBD1, given 5 matching bases. The nucleotide sequence reads as follows: TGTGCCAGCAGTTATGGGGGGACAGCTTTCTTT. Translation gives CASSYGGTAFF.